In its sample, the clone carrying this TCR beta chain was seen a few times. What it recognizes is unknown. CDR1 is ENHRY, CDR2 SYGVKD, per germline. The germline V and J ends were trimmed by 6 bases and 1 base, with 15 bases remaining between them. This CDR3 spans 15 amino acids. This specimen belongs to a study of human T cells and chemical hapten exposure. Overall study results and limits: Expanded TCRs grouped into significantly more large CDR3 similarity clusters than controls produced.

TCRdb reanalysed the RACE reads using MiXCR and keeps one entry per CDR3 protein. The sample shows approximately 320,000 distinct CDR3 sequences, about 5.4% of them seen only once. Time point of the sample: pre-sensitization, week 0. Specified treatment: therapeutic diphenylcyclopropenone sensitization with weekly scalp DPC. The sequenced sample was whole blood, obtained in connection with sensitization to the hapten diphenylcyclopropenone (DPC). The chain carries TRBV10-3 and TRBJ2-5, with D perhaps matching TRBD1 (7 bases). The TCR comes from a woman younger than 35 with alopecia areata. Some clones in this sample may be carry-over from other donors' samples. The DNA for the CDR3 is TGTGCCATCAGGGAGGGACAGCTACTCCAAGAGACCCAGTACTTC. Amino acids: CAIREGQLLQETQYF.